The clone carrying this T cell receptor (beta chain) was counted a single time. These data belong to a study of blood T cell repertoires in COVID-19. Looking at the study overall: Samples of COVID-19 (acute and convalescent) were obtained from the United States, Italy and Spain.

Seattle patients were enrolled during active infection and followed longitudinally. Repertoires were generated with immunoSEQ multiplex PCR, while TCRdb's copy carries only in-frame clones and drops some. Here the sample spans tens of thousands of clones, roughly 90% being singletons. Unmatched junction bases numbered 7, after V lost 5 bases and J lost 12 bases. CDR1 LNHDA and CDR2 SQIVND come from the germline V gene (reference sequence). This CDR3 has 13 residues. This TCR derives from a man aged 55 to 70 with COVID-19, enrolled during active disease. The chain recombines TRBV19 with TRBJ2-1; 10 bases fit TRBD2. The specimen was peripheral blood. CDR3 amino acids: CASSEGLASGQFF. CDR3 sequence (DNA): TGTGCCAGTAGTGAGGGACTAGCGTCGGGGCAGTTCTTC.